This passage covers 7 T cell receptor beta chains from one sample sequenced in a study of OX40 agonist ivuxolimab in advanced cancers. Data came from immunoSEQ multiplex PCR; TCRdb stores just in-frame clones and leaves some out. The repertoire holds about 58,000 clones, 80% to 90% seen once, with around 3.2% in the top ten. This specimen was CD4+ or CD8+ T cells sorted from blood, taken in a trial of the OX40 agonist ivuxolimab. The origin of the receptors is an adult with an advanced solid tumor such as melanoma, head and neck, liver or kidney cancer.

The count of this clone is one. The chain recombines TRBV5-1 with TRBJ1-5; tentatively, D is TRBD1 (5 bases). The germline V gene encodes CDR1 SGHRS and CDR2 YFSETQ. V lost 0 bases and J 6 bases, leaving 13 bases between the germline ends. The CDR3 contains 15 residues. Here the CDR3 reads CASSLAGAGGQPQHF. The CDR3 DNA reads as TGCGCCAGCAGCTTGGCGGGAGCCGGGGGTCAGCCCCAGCATTTT.

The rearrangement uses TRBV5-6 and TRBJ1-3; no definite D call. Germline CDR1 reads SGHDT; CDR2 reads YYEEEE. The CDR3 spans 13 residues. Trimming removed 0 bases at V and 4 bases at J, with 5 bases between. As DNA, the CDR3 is TGTGCCAGCAGCTTGGCCGGCGGAAACACCATATATTTT. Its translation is CASSLAGGNTIYF.

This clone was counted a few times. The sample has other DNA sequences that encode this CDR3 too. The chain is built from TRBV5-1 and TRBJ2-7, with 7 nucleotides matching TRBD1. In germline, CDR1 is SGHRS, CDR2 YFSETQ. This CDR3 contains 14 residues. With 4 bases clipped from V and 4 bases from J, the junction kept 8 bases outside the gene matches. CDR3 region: CASSLEAGGYEQYF. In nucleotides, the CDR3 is TGCGCCAGCAGCCTGGAGGCAGGGGGATACGAGCAGTACTTC.

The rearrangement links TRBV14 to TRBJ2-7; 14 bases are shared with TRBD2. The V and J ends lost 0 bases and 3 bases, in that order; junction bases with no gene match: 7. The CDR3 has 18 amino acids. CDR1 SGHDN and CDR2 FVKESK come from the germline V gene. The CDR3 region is CASSQDRLAGGGNYEQYF. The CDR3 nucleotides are TGTGCCAGCAGCCAAGACCGACTAGCGGGAGGGGGAAACTACGAGCAGTACTTC.

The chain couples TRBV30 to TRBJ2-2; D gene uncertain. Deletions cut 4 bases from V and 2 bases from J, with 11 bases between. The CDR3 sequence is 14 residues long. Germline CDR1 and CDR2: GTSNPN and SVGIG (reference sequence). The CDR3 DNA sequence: TGTGCCTGGATCTCCGGACCCAACACCGGGGAGCTGTTTTTT. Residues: CAWISGPNTGELFF.

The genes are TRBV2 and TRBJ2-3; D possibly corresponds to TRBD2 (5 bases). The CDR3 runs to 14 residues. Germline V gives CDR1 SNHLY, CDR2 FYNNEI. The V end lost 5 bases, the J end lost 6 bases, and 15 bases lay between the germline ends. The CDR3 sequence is CASSLSGLSDTQYF. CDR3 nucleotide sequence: TGTGCCAGCAGTCTCAGCGGACTCTCGGATACGCAGTATTTT.

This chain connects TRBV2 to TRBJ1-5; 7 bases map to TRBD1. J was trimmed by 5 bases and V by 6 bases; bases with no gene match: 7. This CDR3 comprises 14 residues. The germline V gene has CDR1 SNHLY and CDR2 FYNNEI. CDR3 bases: TGTGCCAGCAGGGAAAATACAGGGGATCAGCCCCAGCATTTT. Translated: CASRENTGDQPQHF.